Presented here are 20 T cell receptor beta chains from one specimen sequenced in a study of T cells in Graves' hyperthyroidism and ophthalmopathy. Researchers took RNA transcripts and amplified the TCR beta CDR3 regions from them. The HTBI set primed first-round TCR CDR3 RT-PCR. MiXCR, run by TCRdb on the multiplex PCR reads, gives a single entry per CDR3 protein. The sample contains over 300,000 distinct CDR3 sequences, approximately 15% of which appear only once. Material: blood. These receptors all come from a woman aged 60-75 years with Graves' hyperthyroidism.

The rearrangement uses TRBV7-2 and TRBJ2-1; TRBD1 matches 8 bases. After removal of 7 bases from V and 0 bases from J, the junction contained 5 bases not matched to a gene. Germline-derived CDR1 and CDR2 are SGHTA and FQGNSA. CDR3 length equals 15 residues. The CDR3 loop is CASNGGQDSYNEQFF. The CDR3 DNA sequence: TGTGCCAGCAACGGGGGACAGGACTCCTACAATGAGCAGTTCTTC. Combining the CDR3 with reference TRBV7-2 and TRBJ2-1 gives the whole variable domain GAGVSQSPSNKVTEKGKDVELRCDPISGHTALYWYRQSLGQGLEFLIYFQGNSAPDKSGLPSDRFSAERTGGSVSTLTIQRTQQEDSAVYLCASNGGQDSYNEQFFGPGTRLTVL.

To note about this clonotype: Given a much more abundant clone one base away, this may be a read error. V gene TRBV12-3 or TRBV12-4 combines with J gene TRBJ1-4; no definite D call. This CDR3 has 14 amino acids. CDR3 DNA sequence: TGTGCCAGCAGGATCGACAAAGCTAATGAAAGACTGTTTTTT. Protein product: CASRIDKANERLFF.

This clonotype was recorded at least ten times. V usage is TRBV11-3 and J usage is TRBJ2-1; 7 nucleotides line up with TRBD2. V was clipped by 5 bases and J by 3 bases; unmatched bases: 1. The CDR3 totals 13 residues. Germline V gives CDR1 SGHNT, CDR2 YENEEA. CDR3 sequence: CASSQRDYNEQFF. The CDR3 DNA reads TGTGCCAGCAGCCAGCGGGACTACAATGAGCAGTTCTTC.

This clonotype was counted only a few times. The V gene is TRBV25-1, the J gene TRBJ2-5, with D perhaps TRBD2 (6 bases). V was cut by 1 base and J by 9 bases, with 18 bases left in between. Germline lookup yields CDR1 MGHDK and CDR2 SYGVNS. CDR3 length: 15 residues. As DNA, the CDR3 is TGTGCCAGCAGTGAATTGGGCGAATTCGGGGAGGCCCAGTACTTC. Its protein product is CASSELGEFGEAQYF.

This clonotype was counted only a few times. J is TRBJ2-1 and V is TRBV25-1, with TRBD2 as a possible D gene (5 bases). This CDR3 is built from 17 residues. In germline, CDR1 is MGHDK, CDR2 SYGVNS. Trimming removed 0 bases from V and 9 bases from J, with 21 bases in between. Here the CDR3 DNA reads TGTGCCAGCAGTGAATACTTCAGAGAGGGTCTGGGATTTGAGCAGTTCTTC. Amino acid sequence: CASSEYFREGLGFEQFF. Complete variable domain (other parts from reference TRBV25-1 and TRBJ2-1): EADIYQTPRYLVIGTGKKITLECSQTMGHDKMYWYQQDPGMELHLIHYSYGVNSTEKGDLSSESTVSRIRTEHFPLTLESARPSHTSQYLCASSEYFREGLGFEQFFGPGTRLTVL.

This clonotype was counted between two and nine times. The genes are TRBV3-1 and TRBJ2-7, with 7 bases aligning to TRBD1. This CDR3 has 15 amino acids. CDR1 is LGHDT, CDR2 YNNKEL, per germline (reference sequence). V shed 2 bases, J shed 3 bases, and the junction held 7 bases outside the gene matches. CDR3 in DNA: TGTGCCAGCAGCCAAAACAGGGGAGTTGGCTACGAGCAGTACTTC. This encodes CASSQNRGVGYEQYF.

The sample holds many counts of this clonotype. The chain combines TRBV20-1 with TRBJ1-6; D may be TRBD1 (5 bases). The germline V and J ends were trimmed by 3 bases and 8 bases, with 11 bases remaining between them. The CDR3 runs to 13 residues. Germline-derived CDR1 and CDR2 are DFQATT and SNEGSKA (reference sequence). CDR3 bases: TGCAGTGCTAGGCCCGAGGGGCATTCACCCCTCCACTTT. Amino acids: CSARPEGHSPLHF.

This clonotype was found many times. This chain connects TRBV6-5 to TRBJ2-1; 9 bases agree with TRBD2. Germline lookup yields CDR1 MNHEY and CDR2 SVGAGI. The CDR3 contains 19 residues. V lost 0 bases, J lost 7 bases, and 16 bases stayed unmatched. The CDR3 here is CASSYSPGVAGAQGNEQFF. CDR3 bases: TGTGCCAGCAGTTACTCACCTGGGGTAGCGGGGGCCCAGGGGAATGAGCAGTTCTTC.

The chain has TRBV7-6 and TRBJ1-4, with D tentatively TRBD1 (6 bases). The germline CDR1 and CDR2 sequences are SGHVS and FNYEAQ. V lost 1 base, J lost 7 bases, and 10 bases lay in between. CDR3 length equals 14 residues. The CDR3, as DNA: TGTGCCAGCAGCTTAGACAGGGCAAGTGAAAAACTGTTTTTT. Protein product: CASSLDRASEKLFF.

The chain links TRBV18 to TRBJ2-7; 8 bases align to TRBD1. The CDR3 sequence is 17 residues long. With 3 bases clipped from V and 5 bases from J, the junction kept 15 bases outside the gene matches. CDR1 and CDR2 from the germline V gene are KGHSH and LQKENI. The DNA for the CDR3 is TGTGCCAGCTCACCCAAAGGACAGGGCAGCGTCGTCGACGAGCAGTACTTC. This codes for CASSPKGQGSVVDEQYF. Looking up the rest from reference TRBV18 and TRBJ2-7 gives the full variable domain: NAGVMQNPRHLVRRRGQEARLRCSPMKGHSHVYWYRQLPEEGLKFMVYLQKENIIDESGMPKERFSAEFPKEGPSILRIQQVVRGDSAAYFCASSPKGQGSVVDEQYFGPGTRLTVT.

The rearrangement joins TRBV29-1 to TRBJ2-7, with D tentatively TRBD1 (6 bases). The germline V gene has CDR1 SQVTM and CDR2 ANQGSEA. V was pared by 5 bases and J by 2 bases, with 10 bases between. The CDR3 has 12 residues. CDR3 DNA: TGCAGCGTTCCCGGACAGACCTACGAGCAGTACTTC. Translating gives CSVPGQTYEQYF.

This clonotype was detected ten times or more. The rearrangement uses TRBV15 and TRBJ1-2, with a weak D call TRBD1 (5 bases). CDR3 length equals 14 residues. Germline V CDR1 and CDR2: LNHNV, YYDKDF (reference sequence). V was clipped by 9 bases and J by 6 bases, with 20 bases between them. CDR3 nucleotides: TGTGCCACAAAACCGGACATTTTTAGCGATGGCTACACCTTC. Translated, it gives CATKPDIFSDGYTF.

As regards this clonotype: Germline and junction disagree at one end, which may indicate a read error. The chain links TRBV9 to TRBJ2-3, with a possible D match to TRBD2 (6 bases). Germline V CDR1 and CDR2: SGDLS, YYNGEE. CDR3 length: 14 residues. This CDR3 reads CASGVATSRDTQYF. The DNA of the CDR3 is TGTGCCAGCGGCGTAGCTACTAGCCGGGATACGCAGTATTTT.

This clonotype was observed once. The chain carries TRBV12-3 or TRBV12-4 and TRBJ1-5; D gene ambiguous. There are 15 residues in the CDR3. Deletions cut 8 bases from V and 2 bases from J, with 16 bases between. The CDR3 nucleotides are TGTGCCAGCGGCGAAGTGGGAAATCGCAATCAGCCCCAGCATTTT. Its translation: CASGEVGNRNQPQHF.

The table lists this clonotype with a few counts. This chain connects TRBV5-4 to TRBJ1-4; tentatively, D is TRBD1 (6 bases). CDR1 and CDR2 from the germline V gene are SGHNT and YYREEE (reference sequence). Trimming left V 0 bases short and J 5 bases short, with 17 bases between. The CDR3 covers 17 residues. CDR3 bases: TGTGCCAGCAGCTTGGGGGGAGATACAGGGTTCAATGAAAAACTGTTTTTT. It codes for CASSLGGDTGFNEKLFF.

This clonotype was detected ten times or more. CDR3 DNA sequence: TGTGCCACCAGCAGAGATTTCCGGGGCCTGAGCTCCTACGAGCAGTACTTC. Translated: CATSRDFRGLSSYEQYF. The chain recombines TRBV15 with TRBJ2-7; D is perhaps TRBD1 or TRBD2 (5 bases each). V gave up 0 bases and J gave up 0 bases, with 15 bases separating them. The CDR3 has 17 amino acids. Germline values: CDR1 LNHNV, CDR2 YYDKDF (reference sequence).

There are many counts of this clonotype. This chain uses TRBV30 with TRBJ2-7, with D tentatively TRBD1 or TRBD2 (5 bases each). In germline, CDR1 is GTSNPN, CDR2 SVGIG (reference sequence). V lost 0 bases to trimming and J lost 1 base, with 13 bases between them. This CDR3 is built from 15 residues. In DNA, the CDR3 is TGTGCCTGGAGTGTGGGGACGGACTTTTCCTACGAGCAGTACTTC. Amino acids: CAWSVGTDFSYEQYF.

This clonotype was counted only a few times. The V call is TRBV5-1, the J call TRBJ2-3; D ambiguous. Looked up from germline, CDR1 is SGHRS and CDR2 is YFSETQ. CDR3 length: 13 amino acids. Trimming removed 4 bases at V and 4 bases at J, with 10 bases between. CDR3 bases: TGCGCCAGCAGCCGCTTCGCGGCAGATACGCAGTATTTT. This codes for CASSRFAADTQYF.

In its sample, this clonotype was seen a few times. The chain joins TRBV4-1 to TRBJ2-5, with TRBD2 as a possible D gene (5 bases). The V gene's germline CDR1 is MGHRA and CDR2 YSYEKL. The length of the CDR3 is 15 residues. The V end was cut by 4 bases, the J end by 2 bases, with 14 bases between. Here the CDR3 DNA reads TGCGCCAGCAGCCCCCTTCGGACTGCTCAAGAGACCCAGTACTTC. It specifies CASSPLRTAQETQYF.

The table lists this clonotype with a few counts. The CDR3 loop reads CASSTPGQGGSNQPQHF. CDR3 nucleotides: TGTGCCAGTAGTACCCCGGGCCAGGGGGGAAGCAATCAGCCCCAGCATTTT. V gene TRBV19 combines with J gene TRBJ1-5; 7 bases line up with TRBD1. J gave up 1 base and V 4 bases, and 10 bases lay outside the gene matches. Per germline, CDR1 LNHDA and CDR2 SQIVND (reference sequence). There are 17 residues in the CDR3.